What follows are 24 T cell receptor beta chains derived from one specimen sequenced in a study of T cells expressing NK-cell markers (dated by TCRdb to about 2020). The library was prepared using 5' RACE. These reads were obtained on an Illumina HiSeq 2000. TCRdb reprocessed the public reads and reports one entry per CDR3 protein sequence, without DNA. The sample table includes 250,000 to 300,000 distinct CDR3 sequences. The ten largest clones represent around 4.3% of the sample. Sequencing was performed on blood T cells: a sorted CD56 or NKG2C T cell subset, CD4+ or CD8+ T cells, or bulk PBMC T cells (not recorded which). These receptors all stem from a woman aged 18 to 69 in good health.

This sequence joins TRBV7-2 and TRBJ1-6; TCRdb's assignment of TRBD1 cannot be checked, as there is no DNA. The CDR3 runs to 13 residues. Germline V gene lookup returns CDR1 SGHTA and CDR2 FQGNSA. The CDR3 loop reads CASGDSLISPLHF.

This sequence joins TRBV5-1 and TRBJ2-3; checking the TCRdb D call of TRBD1 is not possible without DNA. Germline V lookup: CDR1 SGHRS, CDR2 YFSETQ. The CDR3 runs to 15 residues. This CDR3 is CASSPGQVAGDTQYF.

The gene calls are TRBV12-3 or TRBV12-4 and TRBJ1-5. CDR3 length: 11 amino acids. CDR3 loop: CASSLGQPQHF.

The J gene is TRBJ1-4, the V gene TRBV19. CDR1 is LNHDA and CDR2 is SQIVND in the germline V gene (reference sequence). This CDR3 is 15 amino acids long. CDR3 sequence: CASSTPRTTNEKLFF.

CDR3 sequence: CASSYSSWGTPLHF. The chain uses TRBV6-2 or TRBV6-3 and TRBJ1-6; lacking DNA, the TRBD1 call made by TCRdb goes unchecked. The CDR3 length is 14 residues. The germline V gene encodes CDR1 MNHEY and CDR2 SVGEGT.

This rearrangement joins TRBV29-1 to TRBJ2-4; TCRdb names TRBD1, which stays unverified in the absence of DNA. This CDR3 region has 12 residues. The V gene's germline CDR1 is SQVTM and CDR2 ANQGSEA. CDR3 amino acids: CSVEDRVAIQYF. The variable domain in full, completed from reference TRBV29-1 and TRBJ2-4, reads SAVISQKPSRDICQRGTSLTIQCQVDSQVTMMFWYRQQPGQSLTLIATANQGSEATYESGFVIDKFPISRPNLTFSTLTVSNMSPEDSSIYLCSVEDRVAIQYFGAGTRLSVL.

The rearrangement links TRBV20-1 to TRBJ2-3; TCRdb picks TRBD2, but there is no DNA to check that call. The CDR3 covers 14 residues. Germline lookup yields CDR1 DFQATT and CDR2 SNEGSKA (reference sequence). CDR3 region: CSARAHAGKDTQYF.

The chain carries TRBV6-2 or TRBV6-3 and TRBJ1-4. The CDR3 contains 13 residues. Germline V gene sequence: CDR1 MNHEY, CDR2 SVGEGT. The chain's CDR3 is CASSSREDEKLFF.

This chain joins TRBV20-1 and TRBJ2-1; absent DNA, TCRdb's TRBD1 call cannot be checked. The germline CDR1 and CDR2 sequences are DFQATT and SNEGSKA (reference sequence). This CDR3 region has 16 residues. The CDR3 sequence is CSARYSRGGSYNEQFF.

This chain joins TRBV12-3 or TRBV12-4 and TRBJ1-4; checking the TCRdb D call of TRBD1 is not possible without DNA. The CDR3 loop spans 17 amino acids. CDR3 sequence: CASSLRGTGRIGEKLFF.

The chain employs TRBV5-1 and TRBJ1-2. The germline gives CDR1 SGHRS, CDR2 YFSETQ. The CDR3 runs to 14 residues. CDR3: CASSLEYGNYGYTF.

The CDR3 region is CASGNPKPKTQYF. The chain recombines TRBV7-9 with TRBJ2-5. This CDR3 spans 13 amino acids. The germline gives CDR1 SEHNR, CDR2 FQNEAQ (reference sequence).

The J gene is TRBJ1-1, the V gene TRBV3-1; the TCRdb D gene call, TRBD1, has no DNA to confirm it. CDR3 size: 14 residues. Looked up from germline, CDR1 is LGHDT and CDR2 is YNNKEL (reference sequence). CDR3 sequence: CASSQRGGITEAFF.

The chain links TRBV13 to TRBJ1-2; the TCRdb D gene call, TRBD1, has no DNA to confirm it. CDR1 and CDR2 from the germline V gene are PRHDT and FYEKMQ (reference sequence). The CDR3 length is 15 residues. The chain's CDR3 is CASSPRQGAMDGYTF.

The V call is TRBV18, the J call TRBJ1-1; TCRdb's D gene call, TRBD1, goes unchecked for lack of DNA. Germline CDR1 and CDR2: KGHSH and LQKENI. The CDR3 length is 13 residues. This CDR3 reads CASSGNEEGVAFF.

The gene calls are TRBV7-2 and TRBJ1-5; the D gene TCRdb calls, TRBD1, cannot be checked with no DNA. From germline, CDR1 is SGHTA and CDR2 FQGNSA. The CDR3 sequence is 15 residues long. The CDR3 loop is CASSPGTGVNQPQHF.

Here the CDR3 reads CSATRTGGNQPQHF. The chain recombines TRBV20-1 with TRBJ1-5; TCRdb's assignment of TRBD1 cannot be checked, as there is no DNA. The CDR3 sequence is 14 residues long. CDR1 is DFQATT, CDR2 SNEGSKA, per germline (reference sequence).

V usage is TRBV28 and J usage is TRBJ2-1; TCRdb outputs TRBD1, but without DNA this stays unchecked. Germline CDR1 reads MDHEN; CDR2 reads SYDVKM. This CDR3 is built from 17 residues. The CDR3 loop is CASSPTQGVRSYNEQFF.

This chain connects TRBV29-1 to TRBJ1-1; TCRdb lists TRBD1, though no DNA is available to test this call. The CDR3 has 11 residues. Germline V gene lookup returns CDR1 SQVTM and CDR2 ANQGSEA. CDR3 residues: CGFRDVSEAFF.

The chain joins TRBV5-1 to TRBJ1-5. Germline CDR1 reads SGHRS; CDR2 reads YFSETQ. The length of the CDR3 is 16 residues. This CDR3 reads CASSLVPANGNQPQHF. The complete variable domain, with remaining parts taken from reference TRBV5-1 and TRBJ1-5, reads KAGVTQTPRYLIKTRGQQVTLSCSPISGHRSVSWYQQTPGQGLQFLFEYFSETQRNKGNFPGRFSGRQFSNSRSEMNVSTLELGDSALYLCASSLVPANGNQPQHFGDGTRLSIL.

The rearrangement uses TRBV7-2 and TRBJ2-7; the TRBD2 assignment by TCRdb is unverifiable without DNA. In germline, CDR1 is SGHTA, CDR2 FQGNSA. The CDR3 covers 14 residues. The CDR3: CASSVTRDFNEQYF.

This rearrangement joins TRBV4-3 to TRBJ2-3. The CDR3 runs 17 residues. Germline assignment: CDR1 LGHNA and CDR2 YSLEER. The CDR3: CASSQDLGDDFTDTQYF.

The chain uses TRBV5-1 and TRBJ2-3; TCRdb gives TRBD1 as the D gene, but with no DNA this cannot be confirmed. Germline V gene data show CDR1 as SGHRS and CDR2 as YFSETQ. The CDR3 sequence is 13 residues long. The CDR3 loop is CASRPGGPDTQYF. Full variable domain (missing parts from reference TRBV5-1 and TRBJ2-3): KAGVTQTPRYLIKTRGQQVTLSCSPISGHRSVSWYQQTPGQGLQFLFEYFSETQRNKGNFPGRFSGRQFSNSRSEMNVSTLELGDSALYLCASRPGGPDTQYFGPGTRLTVL.

The rearrangement links TRBV7-3 to TRBJ2-3; TCRdb outputs TRBD1, but without DNA this stays unchecked. Looked up from germline, CDR1 is SGHTA and CDR2 is FQGTGA. The CDR3 extends over 16 amino acids. The CDR3 spells CASSLKGGSSTDTQYF.